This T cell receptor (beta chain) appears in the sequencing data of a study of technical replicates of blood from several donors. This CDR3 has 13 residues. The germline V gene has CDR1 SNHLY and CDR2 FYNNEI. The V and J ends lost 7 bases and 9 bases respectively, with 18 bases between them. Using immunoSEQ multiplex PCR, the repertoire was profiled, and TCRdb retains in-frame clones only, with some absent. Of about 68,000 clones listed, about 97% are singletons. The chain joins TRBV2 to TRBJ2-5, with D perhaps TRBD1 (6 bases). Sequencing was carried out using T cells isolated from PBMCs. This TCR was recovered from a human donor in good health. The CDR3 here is CASMGGQPVAQYF. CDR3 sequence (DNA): TGTGCCAGCATGGGCGGACAGCCTGTGGCCCAGTACTTC. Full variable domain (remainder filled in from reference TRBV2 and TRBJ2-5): EPEVTQTPSHQVTQMGQEVILRCVPISNHLYFYWYRQILGQKVEFLVSFYNNEISEKSEIFDDQFSVERPDGSNFTLKIRSTKLEDSAMYFCASMGGQPVAQYFGPGTRLLVL.